This entry describes one TCR beta chain. Its specificity is unknown. Combining a sample-barcoded 5' primer with a J-beta primer mix, a second PCR ran for roughly 7 to 12 cycles. Each cDNA was tagged by a template-switch adaptor containing 12 random nucleotides. Paired-end reads containing CDR3 totaled no fewer than 3 million for each sample. TCRdb called the 5' RACE reads again in MiXCR, with one record for every CDR3 protein. The table lists around 1,500,000 distinct CDR3 sequences, roughly 40% of them singletons. The data belong to a study of blood T cells in healthy people across ages. The CDR3 is made up of 15 amino acids. V was shortened by 3 bases and J by 1 base, with 13 bases between the two germline ends. Per germline, CDR1 SGHRS and CDR2 YFSETQ. Study-level points and caveats: Versus aged donors, long-lived donors had higher diversity and more naive CD4+ cells.

The rearrangement uses TRBV5-1 and TRBJ1-1; D perhaps matches TRBD1 (6 bases). The sample consisted of blood. The clonotype originates from a young woman in good health. In DNA, the CDR3 is TGCGCCAGCAGCTGGGGGGGGGCGCAGAACACTGAAGCTTTCTTT. It encodes CASSWGGAQNTEAFF.